This T cell receptor (beta chain) was profiled in a study of T cell responses to AZD1222 COVID-19 vaccine. In the study overall: Second-dose schedules of about 4 or about 12 weeks were combined.

The germline gives CDR1 MNHEY, CDR2 SVGAGI. The CDR3 length is 14 residues. V dropped 5 bases and J dropped 9; count of bases not matched to a gene: 9. Generated by immunoSEQ multiplex PCR, the TCRdb table keeps only in-frame clones and is missing some. This sample carries just over 80,000 clones, just under 90% of them seen once, and the ten largest clones take around 5.8%. This clone was picked up one time. The chain employs TRBV6-5 and TRBJ1-5; 8 bases are a match to TRBD1. The receptor comes from an adult in good health. This sample comprised peripheral blood, obtained on day 0 of AZD1222 vaccination. CDR3 sequence (DNA): TGTGCCAGCAGTCCCGGACAGGGCCAGGGGCCCCAGCATTTT. It specifies CASSPGQGQGPQHF.